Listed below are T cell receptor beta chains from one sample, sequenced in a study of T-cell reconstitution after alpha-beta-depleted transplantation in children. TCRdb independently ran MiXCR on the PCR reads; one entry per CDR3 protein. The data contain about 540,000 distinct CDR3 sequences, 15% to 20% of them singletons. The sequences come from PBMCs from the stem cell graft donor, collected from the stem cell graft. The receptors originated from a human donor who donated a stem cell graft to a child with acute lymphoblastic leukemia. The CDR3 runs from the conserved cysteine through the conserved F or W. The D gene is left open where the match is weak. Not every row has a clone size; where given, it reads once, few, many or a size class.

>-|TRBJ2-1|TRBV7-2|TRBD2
CASSPAGGSPNYNEQFF
TGTGCCAGCAGCCCGGCCGGGGGGTCTCCCAATTACAATGAGCAGTTCTTC
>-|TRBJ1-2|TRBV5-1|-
CASSLTVPGGYTF
TGCGCCAGCAGCTTGACAGTTCCCGGCGGCTACACCTTC
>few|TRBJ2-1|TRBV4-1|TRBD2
CASSQVGGSSYNEQFF
TGCGCCAGCAGCCAAGTTGGCGGGAGCTCGTACAATGAGCAGTTCTTC
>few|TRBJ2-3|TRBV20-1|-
CSARDRSGSTDTQYF
TGCAGTGCTAGAGATAGGAGCGGGAGCACAGATACGCAGTATTTT
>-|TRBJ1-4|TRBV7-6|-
CASSSQLGVDYEKLFF
TGTGCCAGCAGCTCCCAGTTGGGGGTTGATTACGAAAAACTGTTTTTT
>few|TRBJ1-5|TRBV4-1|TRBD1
CASSQDGTVNHQPQHF
TGCGCCAGCAGCCAAGATGGGACAGTTAACCATCAGCCCCAGCATTTT
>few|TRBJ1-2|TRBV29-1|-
CSVEVWTAASYGYTF
TGCAGCGTTGAAGTTTGGACAGCAGCGTCTTATGGCTACACCTTC
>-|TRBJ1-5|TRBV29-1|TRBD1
CSVEEQGSNQPQHF
TGCAGCGTTGAAGAACAGGGGAGCAATCAGCCCCAGCATTTT
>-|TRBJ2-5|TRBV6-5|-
CASNKGGEPQYF
TGTGCCAGCAACAAGGGGGGGGAGCCCCAGTACTTC
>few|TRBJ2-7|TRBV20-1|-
CSARGGPYGGYEQYF
TGCAGTGCTAGAGGGGGGCCATACGGGGGCTACGAGCAGTACTTC
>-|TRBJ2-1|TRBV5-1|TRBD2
CASSMSTSGNEQFF
TGCGCCAGCAGCATGTCAACTAGCGGCAATGAGCAGTTCTTC
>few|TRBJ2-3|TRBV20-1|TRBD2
CSARVASGIIDTDTQYF
TGCAGTGCTAGAGTGGCTAGCGGGATTATTGACACAGATACGCAGTATTTT
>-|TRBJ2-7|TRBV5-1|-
CASSFTDNYEQYF
TGCGCCAGCAGCTTCACAGATAACTACGAGCAGTACTTC
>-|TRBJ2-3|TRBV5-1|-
CASSLHSPDTQYF
TGCGCCAGCAGCTTGCATAGTCCGGATACGCAGTATTTT
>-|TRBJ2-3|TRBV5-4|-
CASSFRIRGSTDTQYF
TGTGCCAGCAGCTTCAGGATCCGAGGGAGCACAGATACGCAGTATTTT
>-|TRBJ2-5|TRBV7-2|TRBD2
CASSLGSGRGETQYF
TGTGCCAGCAGCTTAGGTAGCGGGAGGGGAGAGACCCAGTACTTC
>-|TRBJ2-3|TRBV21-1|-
CASSMTSGTTDTQYF
TGTGCCAGCAGCATGACTAGCGGGACCACAGATACGCAGTATTTT
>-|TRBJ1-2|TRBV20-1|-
CSAREGRGGGCTF
TGCAGTGCTAGAGAGGGCAGGGGCGGTGGCTGCACCTTC
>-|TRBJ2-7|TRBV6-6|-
CASSWEDSYEQYF
TGTGCCAGCAGTTGGGAGGACTCCTACGAGCAGTACTTC
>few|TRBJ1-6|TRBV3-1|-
CASGSIADLHSPLHF
TGTGCCAGCGGGAGTATTGCGGACTTGCATTCACCCCTCCACTTT
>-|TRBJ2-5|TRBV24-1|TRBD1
CATSDPRTGTGFTETQYF
TGTGCCACCAGTGACCCGCGTACTGGGACAGGGTTCACAGAGACCCAGTACTTC
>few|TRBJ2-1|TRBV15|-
CATSTGWREQFF
TGTGCCACCAGCACAGGGTGGAGGGAGCAGTTCTTC
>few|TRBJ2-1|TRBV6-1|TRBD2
CASTWTSGLVSSYNEQFF
TGTGCCAGCACCTGGACTAGCGGCCTCGTGAGCTCCTACAATGAGCAGTTCTTC
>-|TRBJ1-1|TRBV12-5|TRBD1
CASGRQGTTEAFF
TGTGCTAGTGGCCGACAGGGGACCACTGAAGCTTTCTTT
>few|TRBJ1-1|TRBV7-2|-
CASSLALGVPGTEAFF
TGTGCCAGCAGCTTAGCACTTGGGGTTCCGGGTACTGAAGCTTTCTTT
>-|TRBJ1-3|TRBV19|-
CASSIGILRGGSGNTIYF
TGTGCCAGTAGTATTGGGATTCTTCGGGGAGGCTCTGGAAACACCATATATTTT
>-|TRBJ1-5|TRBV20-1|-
CSARARWRHSNQPQHF
TGCAGTGCTAGAGCCCGTTGGCGGCATAGCAATCAGCCCCAGCATTTT
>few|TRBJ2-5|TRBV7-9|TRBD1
CASSSTGEEETQYF
TGTGCCAGCAGCTCGACAGGGGAGGAGGAGACCCAGTACTTC
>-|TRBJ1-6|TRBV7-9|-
CASSLTGYNSPLHF
TGTGCCAGCAGCCTAACAGGTTATAATTCACCCCTCCACTTT
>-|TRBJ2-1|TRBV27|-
CASSSLLNWNEQFF
TGTGCCAGCAGTAGCCTACTTAATTGGAATGAGCAGTTCTTC
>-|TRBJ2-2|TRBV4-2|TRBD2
CASSQETSGSPGELFF
TGTGCCAGCAGCCAAGAGACTAGCGGGTCCCCCGGGGAGCTGTTTTTT
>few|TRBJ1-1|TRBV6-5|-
CASSSNHELNTEAFF
TGTGCCAGCAGTTCCAATCATGAGCTGAACACTGAAGCTTTCTTT
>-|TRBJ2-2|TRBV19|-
CASSMWTTTGELFF
TGTGCCAGTAGTATGTGGACTACAACCGGGGAGCTGTTTTTT
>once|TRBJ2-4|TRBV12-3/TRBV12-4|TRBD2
CPSSLAGLAGYKNIQYF
TGTCCCAGCAGTTTAGCGGGACTAGCGGGGTACAAAAACATTCAGTACTTC
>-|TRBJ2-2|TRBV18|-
CASSPMTRNTGELFF
TGTGCCAGCTCACCCATGACACGGAACACCGGGGAGCTGTTTTTT
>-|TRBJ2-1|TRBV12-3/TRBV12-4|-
CASNSAVYNEQFF
TGTGCCAGCAACAGCGCTGTATACAATGAGCAGTTCTTC
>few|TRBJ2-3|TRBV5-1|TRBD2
CASTAGLVSDTQYF
TGCGCCAGCACTGCGGGACTAGTTTCAGATACGCAGTATTTT